These 32 T cell receptor beta chains were all obtained from the same sample, sequenced in a study of T cell repertoires in cytomegalovirus infection. TCRdb reprocessed the reads via MiXCR and lists one record per CDR3 protein. Of a few hundred thousand distinct CDR3 sequences listed, more than 8% were seen once; the top ten hold about 4.5%. The specimen was PBMCs. These TCRs come from a human donor in good health (CMV status not recorded). Some clones in this sample may be carry-over from other donors' samples.

In its sample, this clonotype was seen a few times. The gene calls are TRBV12-3 or TRBV12-4 and TRBJ2-7; weak D call: TRBD1 (6 bases). This CDR3 contains 15 residues. V was trimmed by 3 bases and J by 4 bases, leaving 16 bases between them. Here the CDR3 reads CASSFDRPSMYEQYF. The DNA for the CDR3 is TGTGCCAGCAGTTTCGACAGGCCCTCGATGTACGAGCAGTACTTC.

The sample holds many counts of this clonotype. The chain joins TRBV7-2 to TRBJ2-5; 8 bases line up with TRBD2. CDR1 is SGHTA, CDR2 FQGNSA, per germline. Trimming removed 5 bases from V and 1 base from J; junction bases left unmatched: 9. There are 16 residues in the CDR3. CDR3 amino acids: CASSPGLAAGQETQYF. DNA for the CDR3: TGTGCCAGCAGCCCCGGACTAGCAGCAGGCCAAGAGACCCAGTACTTC.

This clonotype was picked up a small number of times. The gene calls are TRBV4-1 and TRBJ2-2; D ambiguous. This CDR3 comprises 13 residues. Trimming took off 3 bases at V and 4 bases at J, with 6 bases between the two ends. CDR1 MGHRA and CDR2 YSYEKL come from the germline V gene. DNA of the CDR3: TGCGCCAGCAGCCACGACGGCACCGGGGAGCTGTTTTTT. It is translated as CASSHDGTGELFF.

This clonotype occurred many times. The genes are TRBV4-3 and TRBJ1-6, with 7 bases matching TRBD1. This CDR3 is 15 amino acids long. Trimming cost V 4 bases and J 8 bases; bases outside gene matches: 8. Germline CDR1 LGHNA, CDR2 YSLEER. The CDR3 coding sequence is TGCGCCAGCAGCCCCCAAGGGGGCCTAGATTCACCCCTCCACTTT. This codes for CASSPQGGLDSPLHF.

This clonotype was seen a handful of times. CDR3 coding DNA: TGTGCCAGCAGCTTATCAGGAGTTCGAACTAATGAAAAACTGTTTTTT. This sequence encodes CASSLSGVRTNEKLFF. The rearrangement uses TRBV11-2 and TRBJ1-4; no reliable D call. The CDR3 length is 16 residues. V lost 2 bases and J lost 1, with 11 bases in between. Looked up from germline, CDR1 is SGHAT and CDR2 is FQNNGV.

The CDR3: CASIAGEDFSSYNEQFF. DNA for the CDR3: TGTGCCAGCATCGCGGGAGAAGACTTTAGCTCCTACAATGAGCAGTTCTTC. The gene calls are TRBV6-1 and TRBJ2-1; 7 bases map to TRBD2. This CDR3 contains 17 residues. In germline, CDR1 is MNHNS, CDR2 SASEGT. Unmatched junction bases numbered 12, after V lost 7 bases and J lost 0 bases.

This clonotype was counted at least ten times. The chain joins TRBV7-2 to TRBJ2-2, with no clear D. The CDR3 runs 12 residues. Germline values: CDR1 SGHTA, CDR2 FQGNSA. Trimming stripped 4 bases from V and 13 bases from J, with 13 bases between. CDR3 in DNA: TGTGCCAGCAGCTCCCCGCCCAACCTGCTGTTTTTT. It codes for CASSSPPNLLFF.

This clonotype was observed many times. J is TRBJ1-1 and V is TRBV25-1; D not resolved. V lost 4 bases and J 0 bases, leaving 3 bases between the germline ends. The CDR3 loop spans 12 amino acids. Germline V gene sequence: CDR1 MGHDK, CDR2 SYGVNS. The CDR3 is CASSVVNTEAFF. The DNA for the CDR3 is TGTGCCAGCAGTGTCGTGAACACTGAAGCTTTCTTT.

The gene calls are TRBV27 and TRBJ2-7; no definite D call. V was clipped by 6 bases and J by 6 bases, with 21 bases between them. This CDR3 contains 15 residues. CDR1 is MNHEY, CDR2 SMNVEV, per germline (reference sequence). The CDR3 is CASSDLIRVVPEQYF. CDR3 DNA: TGTGCCAGCAGCGACTTAATTAGAGTGGTCCCCGAGCAGTACTTC.

This clonotype turned up a few times. V and J are TRBV20-1 and TRBJ2-7, with D unresolved. The CDR3 length is 13 residues. The germline V and J ends were trimmed by 3 bases and 7 bases, with 16 bases remaining between them. The germline V gene encodes CDR1 DFQATT and CDR2 SNEGSKA (reference sequence). CDR3 in DNA: TGCAGTGCTAGTAAGGTGGTGACGTCAGAGCAGTACTTC. This gives the protein CSASKVVTSEQYF.

The chain has TRBV6-6 and TRBJ1-5, with D possibly matching TRBD1 (6 bases). From germline, CDR1 is MNHNY and CDR2 SVGAGI (reference sequence). This CDR3 is built from 16 residues. Trimming left V 2 bases short and J 6 bases short, with 17 bases between. CDR3 nucleotides: TGTGCCAGCAGTTACCCGCCCATGGGGGGCGCTCAGCCCCAGCATTTT. Its translation: CASSYPPMGGAQPQHF.

This rearrangement joins TRBV29-1 to TRBJ1-2, with 7 nucleotides matching TRBD1. CDR3 length: 14 amino acids. V was pared by 6 bases and J by 4 bases, with 11 bases of the junction left unmatched. CDR1 is SQVTM, CDR2 ANQGSEA, per germline. The CDR3 protein is CSVYAGTETYGYTF. The CDR3 DNA reads as TGCAGCGTCTACGCCGGGACAGAAACCTATGGCTACACCTTC. Full variable domain (remainder filled in from reference TRBV29-1 and TRBJ1-2): SAVISQKPSRDICQRGTSLTIQCQVDSQVTMMFWYRQQPGQSLTLIATANQGSEATYESGFVIDKFPISRPNLTFSTLTVSNMSPEDSSIYLCSVYAGTETYGYTFGSGTRLTVV.

This clonotype has only one observation. A much larger clone lies a single base off, so this may be a read error. J is TRBJ2-4 and V is TRBV7-2, with TRBD1 identical over 7 bases. Germline V gives CDR1 SGHTA, CDR2 FQGNSA. This CDR3 spans 18 amino acids. This chain's CDR3 is CAGSKFPPTGQKGNIQYF. Written as DNA, the CDR3 is TGTGCCGGCAGCAAATTCCCCCCGACAGGGCAAAAGGGGAACATTCAGTACTTC.

In its sample, this clonotype was seen many times. The chain joins TRBV7-2 to TRBJ2-4; the D is unclear. CDR1 and CDR2 (germline): SGHTA, FQGNSA. The CDR3 is 14 amino acids. The V end was cut by 1 base, the J end by 6 bases, with 10 bases between. This CDR3 is CASSLGQRLNIQYF. CDR3 DNA: TGTGCCAGCAGCTTAGGGCAGAGGTTAAACATTCAGTACTTC.

The table lists this clonotype with many counts. The chain combines TRBV6-6 with TRBJ2-3, with 16 bases lining up with TRBD2. In germline, CDR1 is MNHNY, CDR2 SVGAGI (reference sequence). V shed 3 bases and J 0 bases; nucleotides not matched to a gene: 6. This CDR3 spans 19 amino acids. CDR3 residues: CASSYTGLAGGPSTDTQYF. The CDR3 DNA sequence: TGTGCCAGCAGTTATACGGGACTAGCGGGAGGGCCAAGCACAGATACGCAGTATTTT.

This clonotype was counted between two and nine times. The J gene is TRBJ2-7, the V gene TRBV20-1; the D gene could be TRBD1 or TRBD2 (5 bases each). Trimming removed 4 bases at V and 6 bases at J, with 19 bases between. The V gene's germline CDR1 is DFQATT and CDR2 SNEGSKA (reference sequence). This CDR3 spans 14 amino acids. This CDR3 reads CSATLTRGAREQYF. DNA for the CDR3: TGCAGTGCTACGCTTACGAGGGGAGCACGCGAGCAGTACTTC.

The chain carries TRBV10-3 and TRBJ1-5; TRBD1 might be the D (6 bases). This CDR3 comprises 15 residues. Germline V gene lookup returns CDR1 ENHRY and CDR2 SYGVKD. V gave up 0 bases and J gave up 2 bases, with 8 bases separating them. This CDR3 reads CAISESGGGNQPQHF. CDR3 DNA sequence: TGTGCCATCAGTGAGTCGGGGGGCGGCAATCAGCCCCAGCATTTT.

This clonotype has ten or more counts. The J gene is TRBJ2-1, the V gene TRBV2; the D is unclear. CDR1 and CDR2 from the germline V gene are SNHLY and FYNNEI. The CDR3 covers 14 residues. The V and J ends lost 1 base and 6 bases respectively, with 10 bases between them. The CDR3 DNA is TGTGCCAGCAGTGAAGATCTAGGAAGCAATGAGCAGTTCTTC. Its translation is CASSEDLGSNEQFF. The full variable domain, with the rest looked up from reference TRBV2 and TRBJ2-1, is EPEVTQTPSHQVTQMGQEVILRCVPISNHLYFYWYRQILGQKVEFLVSFYNNEISEKSEIFDDQFSVERPDGSNFTLKIRSTKLEDSAMYFCASSEDLGSNEQFFGPGTRLTVL.

The rearrangement uses TRBV6-5 and TRBJ1-1; TRBD1 is a possible D gene (5 bases). Germline CDR1 reads MNHEY; CDR2 reads SVGAGI. CDR3 length: 16 residues. The V gene lost 6 bases and the J gene lost 1 base, with 18 bases spanning the gap. The CDR3 nucleotides read TGTGCCAGCAGCGGCCAAAGAAGTCAGGGGAACACTGAAGCTTTCTTT. This encodes CASSGQRSQGNTEAFF.

This clonotype was picked up a small number of times. The chain joins TRBV24-1 to TRBJ2-2; D remains ambiguous. V was cut by 4 bases and J by 4 bases, with 9 bases left in between. The CDR3 covers 14 residues. Germline V lookup: CDR1 KGHDR, CDR2 SFDVKD. As DNA, the CDR3 is TGTGCCACCAGTGACCCGGTTTCCACCGGGGAGCTGTTTTTT. As protein: CATSDPVSTGELFF.

The rearrangement uses TRBV20-1 and TRBJ2-7; 9 bases match TRBD1. Germline values: CDR1 DFQATT, CDR2 SNEGSKA (reference sequence). The CDR3 covers 12 residues. The V and J ends lost 6 bases and 6 bases, in that order; junction bases with no gene match: 6. The CDR3 bases are TGCAGTGCCCAACAGGGGGCGCGCGAGCAGTACTTC. Encoded protein: CSAQQGAREQYF.

The rearrangement links TRBV19 to TRBJ1-5; a weak D match, TRBD1 (5 bases). The CDR3 is 15 residues long. The germline CDR1 and CDR2 sequences are LNHDA and SQIVND (reference sequence). Trimming took off 0 bases at V and 0 bases at J, with 6 bases between the two ends. The CDR3 loop reads CASSIDGGSNQPQHF. Here the CDR3 DNA reads TGTGCCAGTAGTATAGATGGGGGTAGCAATCAGCCCCAGCATTTT. Full variable domain (rest looked up from reference TRBV19 and TRBJ1-5): DGGITQSPKYLFRKEGQNVTLSCEQNLNHDAMYWYRQDPGQGLRLIYYSQIVNDFQKGDIAEGYSVSREKKESFPLTVTSAQKNPTAFYLCASSIDGGSNQPQHFGDGTRLSIL.

This clonotype was found many times. J is TRBJ2-2 and V is TRBV7-9; the D is unclear. CDR3 length: 15 amino acids. Trimming took off 0 bases at V and 8 bases at J, with 13 bases between the two ends. Looked up from germline, CDR1 is SEHNR and CDR2 is FQNEAQ (reference sequence). The CDR3: CASSLAVSSVGELFF. As DNA, the CDR3 is TGTGCCAGCAGCTTAGCAGTATCGTCGGTTGGGGAGCTGTTTTTT. The full variable domain, with the rest looked up from reference TRBV7-9 and TRBJ2-2, is DTGVSQNPRHKITKRGQNVTFRCDPISEHNRLYWYRQTLGQGPEFLTYFQNEAQLEKSRLLSDRFSAERPKGSFSTLEIQRTEQGDSAMYLCASSLAVSSVGELFFGEGSRLTVL.

The chain carries TRBV5-6 and TRBJ1-4; 8 positions agree with TRBD1. V lost 5 bases to trimming and J lost 3 bases; unmatched junction nucleotides: 9. Germline CDR1 reads SGHDT; CDR2 reads YYEEEE. This CDR3 is 16 amino acids long. The CDR3 spells CASRIRGRTSNEKLFF. CDR3 DNA sequence: TGTGCCAGCAGGATCAGGGGGCGGACGTCTAATGAAAAACTGTTTTTT.

At least ten counts were recorded for this clonotype. The CDR3 here is CASSQLIQGYNEQFF. CDR3 coding DNA: TGTGCCAGCAGCCAATTGATTCAGGGCTACAATGAGCAGTTCTTC. This chain joins TRBV4-2 and TRBJ2-1, with D possibly being TRBD1 (5 bases). From germline, CDR1 is LGHNA and CDR2 YNFKEQ. V lost 2 bases, J lost 3 bases, and 11 bases lay in between. The CDR3 is 15 residues long.

This clonotype appeared many times. J is TRBJ1-1 and V is TRBV7-8; D is uncertain. This CDR3 has 16 residues. Trimming removed 4 bases at V and 2 bases at J, with 17 bases between. Germline lookup yields CDR1 SGHVS and CDR2 FQNEAQ. CDR3 bases: TGTGCCAGCAGCTCAGACCTAGGAGGGAGTAACACTGAAGCTTTCTTT. It yields the protein CASSSDLGGSNTEAFF. Supplemented by reference TRBV7-8 and TRBJ1-1, the full variable domain reads GAGVSQSPRYKVAKRGQDVALRCDPISGHVSLFWYQQALGQGPEFLTYFQNEAQLDKSGLPSDRFFAERPEGSVSTLKIQRTQQEDSAVYLCASSSDLGGSNTEAFFGQGTRLTVV.

V is TRBV15 and J is TRBJ2-1, with D perhaps matching TRBD2 (5 bases). Germline V lookup: CDR1 LNHNV, CDR2 YYDKDF (reference sequence). Trimming took off 1 base at V and 4 bases at J, with 14 bases between the two ends. The CDR3 covers 16 residues. The CDR3 DNA reads TGTGCCACCAGCAGAGGTGGAAGCGGAACTTACAATGAGCAGTTCTTC. This translates into CATSRGGSGTYNEQFF.

This clonotype turned up a few times. The chain combines TRBV28 with TRBJ2-5, with a possible D match to TRBD1 (6 bases). This CDR3 is built from 15 residues. Per germline, CDR1 MDHEN and CDR2 SYDVKM. Trimming removed 6 bases from V and 4 bases from J, with 18 bases in between. The CDR3 nucleotides are TGTGCCAGCAGCCCACTAGGGGGAGTAACAGAGACCCAGTACTTC. It specifies CASSPLGGVTETQYF.

The V call is TRBV12-3 or TRBV12-4, the J call TRBJ2-7, with D perhaps given as TRBD1 or TRBD2 (5 bases each). The V and J ends lost 10 bases and 5 bases respectively, with 15 bases between them. The CDR3 length is 12 residues. CDR3 nucleotides: TGTGCCACCCAGGTGGGGGAAAACGAGCAGTACTTC. Residues: CATQVGENEQYF.

There are a few counts of this clonotype. The rearrangement links TRBV6-5 to TRBJ1-2; D is ambiguous. V was shortened by 8 bases and J by 8 bases, with 12 bases between the two germline ends. CDR1 is MNHEY and CDR2 is SVGAGI in the germline V gene. The CDR3 is made up of 11 amino acids. The CDR3 region is CASGGWEGYTF. CDR3 coding DNA: TGTGCCAGCGGCGGATGGGAGGGCTACACCTTC.

This sequence joins TRBV29-1 and TRBJ2-1, with D perhaps TRBD1 (6 bases). The CDR3 extends over 14 amino acids. Germline CDR1 is SQVTM and CDR2 is ANQGSEA. V gave up 4 bases and J gave up 7 bases, with 17 bases separating them. The CDR3 DNA reads TGCAGCGTTGCCGGGACAACAACGGGTAATGAGCAGTTCTTC. Its translation: CSVAGTTTGNEQFF.

This clonotype was observed many times. This chain uses TRBV7-2 with TRBJ2-7, with a possible D match to TRBD1 (6 bases). The CDR3 sequence is 13 residues long. Germline-derived CDR1 and CDR2 are SGHTA and FQGNSA. V dropped 0 bases and J dropped 5 bases, with 8 bases sitting between them. DNA of the CDR3: TGTGCCAGCAGCTTAGCTCGACAGGACGAGCAGTACTTC. Translating gives CASSLARQDEQYF.